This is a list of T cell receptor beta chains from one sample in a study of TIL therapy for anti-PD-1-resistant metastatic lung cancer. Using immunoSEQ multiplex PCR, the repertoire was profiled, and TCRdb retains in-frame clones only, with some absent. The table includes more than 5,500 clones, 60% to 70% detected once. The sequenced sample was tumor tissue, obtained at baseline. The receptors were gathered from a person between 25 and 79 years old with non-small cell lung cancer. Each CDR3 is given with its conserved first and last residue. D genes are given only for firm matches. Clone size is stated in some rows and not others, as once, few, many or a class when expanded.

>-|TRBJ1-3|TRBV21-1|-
TGTGCCAGCAGATTCGTGTGGGGGGCAAGTGGAAACACCATATATTTT
CASRFVWGASGNTIYF
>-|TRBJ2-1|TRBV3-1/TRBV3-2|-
TGTGCCAGCAGCCTCGACCAGAATGAGCAGTTCTTC
CASSLDQNEQFF
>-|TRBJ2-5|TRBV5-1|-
TGCGCCAGCAGCTTGGGGGAACCCGAAGAGACCCAGTACTTC
CASSLGEPEETQYF
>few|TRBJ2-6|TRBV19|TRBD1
TGTGCCAGTAGTAAGTCCGGACAGGGCGTTTCCTTTGGGGCCAACGTCCTGACTTTC
CASSKSGQGVSFGANVLTF
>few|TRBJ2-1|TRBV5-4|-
TGTGCCAGCACGTCGACAGGCAATGAGCAGTTCTTC
CASTSTGNEQFF
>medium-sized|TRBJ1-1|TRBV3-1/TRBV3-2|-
TGTGCCAGCGGGCGGGGGAGCTATTCGAACACTGAAGCTTTCTTT
CASGRGSYSNTEAFF
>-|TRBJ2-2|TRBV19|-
TGTGCCAGTGCCTGGGTATCGAGCGGGGAGCTGTTTTTT
CASAWVSSGELFF
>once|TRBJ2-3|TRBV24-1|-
TGTGCCACCAGTTCTAGGGATACGCAGTATTTT
CATSSRDTQYF
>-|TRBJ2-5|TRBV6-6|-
TGTGCCAGCGGCCGAAGCCTCCAAGAGACCCAGTACTTC
CASGRSLQETQYF
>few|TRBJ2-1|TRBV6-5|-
TGTGCCAGCAGTTACGGTTCTTCTTCCTACAATGAGCAGTTCTTC
CASSYGSSSYNEQFF
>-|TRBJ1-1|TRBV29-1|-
TGCAGCGTTGAATGGTCGGGGGGAGCAGCTTTCTTT
CSVEWSGGAAFF
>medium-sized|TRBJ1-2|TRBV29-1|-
TGCAGCGTTGTTTCACAGGGAGATGGCTACACCTTC
CSVVSQGDGYTF
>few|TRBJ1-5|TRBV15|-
TGTGCCACCAGCAGAGATCACAGCCTTCAGCCCCAGCATTTT
CATSRDHSLQPQHF
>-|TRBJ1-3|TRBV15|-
TGTGCCACCAGCAGAGGCGTCGGGGGATCTACTGGAAACACCATATATTTT
CATSRGVGGSTGNTIYF
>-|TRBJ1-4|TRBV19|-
TGTGCCAGTCGGACGGGTGTCGGGGAAAAACTGTTTTTT
CASRTGVGEKLFF
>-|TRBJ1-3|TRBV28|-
TGTGCCAGCAGTTTATCAGGGTCTCTAGGAAACACCATATATTTT
CASSLSGSLGNTIYF
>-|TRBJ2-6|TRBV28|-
TGTGCCAGCAGACCCCCGGCTGGGGCCAACGTCCTGACTTTC
CASRPPAGANVLTF
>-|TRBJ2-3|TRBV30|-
TGTGCCTGGAGTGTACAGGGCGGTGATACGCAGTATTTT
CAWSVQGGDTQYF
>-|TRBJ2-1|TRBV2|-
TGTGCCAGCAGCTCGACAGCGCAGCAGTTCTTC
CASSSTAQQFF
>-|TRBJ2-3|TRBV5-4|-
TGTGCCAGCAGCTTGGGGTGGATTTCAGATACGCAGTATTTT
CASSLGWISDTQYF
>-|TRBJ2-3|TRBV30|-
TGTGCCTGGAGTCCGTGGTATCGCACAGATACGCAGTATTTT
CAWSPWYRTDTQYF
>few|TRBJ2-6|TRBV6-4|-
TGTGCCAGCAGTGCCGGCGAGGGGGCCAACGTCCTGACTTTC
CASSAGEGANVLTF
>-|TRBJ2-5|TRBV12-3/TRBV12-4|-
TGTGCCAGCAGTTTAGGACCGGCCCAGTACTTC
CASSLGPAQYF
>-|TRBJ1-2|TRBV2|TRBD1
TGTGCCAGCAGAGCGACAGGGCGAGGGATCAACTATGGCTACACCTTC
CASRATGRGINYGYTF
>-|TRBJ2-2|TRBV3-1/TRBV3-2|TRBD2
TGTGCCAGCAGCCAAGGTACCAGACTAGCGGGCGACACCGGGGAGCTGTTTTTT
CASSQGTRLAGDTGELFF
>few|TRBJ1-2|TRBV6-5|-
TGTGCCAGCAGTTTCAGGGAGGGTGGCTACACCTTC
CASSFREGGYTF
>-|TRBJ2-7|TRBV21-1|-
TGTGCCAGCAGCAAGCGGCTAGCTGCACGGTTAGACGAGCAGTACTTC
CASSKRLAARLDEQYF
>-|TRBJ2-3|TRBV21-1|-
TGTGCCAGCGGTTTCACGGCCAGCGGATCTAGCACAGATACGCAGTATTTT
CASGFTASGSSTDTQYF
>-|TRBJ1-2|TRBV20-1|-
TGCAGTGCTAGTGGTCAAGAAGCCCGGTATGGCTACACCTTC
CSASGQEARYGYTF
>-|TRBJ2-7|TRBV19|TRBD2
TGTGCCAGTAGTAAGGGGGGCGGGAGGGCCCTCACCTACGAGCAGTACTTC
CASSKGGGRALTYEQYF
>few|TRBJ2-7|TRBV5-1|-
TGCGCCAGCCGGGTGGGTCCACGCAACGAGCAGTACTTC
CASRVGPRNEQYF
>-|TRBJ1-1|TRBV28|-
TGTGCCAGCAGTTTATGGGGCTCTGCCACTGAAGCTTTCTTT
CASSLWGSATEAFF
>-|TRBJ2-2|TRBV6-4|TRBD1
TGTGCCAGCTCGAAGGGGGCGGACACCGGGGAGCTGTTTTTT
CASSKGADTGELFF
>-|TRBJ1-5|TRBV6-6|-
TGTGCCAGCAGCCCTGGTTTGGGGAATCAGCCCCAGCATTTT
CASSPGLGNQPQHF